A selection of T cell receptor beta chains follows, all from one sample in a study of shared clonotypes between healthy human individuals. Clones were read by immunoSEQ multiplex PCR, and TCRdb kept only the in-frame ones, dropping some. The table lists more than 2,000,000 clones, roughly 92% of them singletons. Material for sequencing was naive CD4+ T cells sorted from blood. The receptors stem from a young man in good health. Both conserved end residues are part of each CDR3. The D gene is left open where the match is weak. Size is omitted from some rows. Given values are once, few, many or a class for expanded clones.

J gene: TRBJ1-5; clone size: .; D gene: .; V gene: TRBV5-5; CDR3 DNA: TGTGCCAGCAGCTTGAGGGCCCCGTTGAATCAGCCCCAGCATTTT; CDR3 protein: CASSLRAPLNQPQHF
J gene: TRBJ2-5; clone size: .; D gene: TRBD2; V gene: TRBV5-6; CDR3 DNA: TGTGCCAGCAGCTTGTGGAGCGGGGGGGTACAAGAGACCCAGTACTTC; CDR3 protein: CASSLWSGGVQETQYF
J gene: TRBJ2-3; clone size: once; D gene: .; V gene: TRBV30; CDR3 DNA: TGTGCCTGGAAAAGGGGTCTCACAGATACGCAGTATTTT; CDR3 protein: CAWKRGLTDTQYF
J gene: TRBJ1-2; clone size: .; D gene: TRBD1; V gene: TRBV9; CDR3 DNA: TGTGCCAGCAGCGTAAAGACAGGGGGGTTAGGATATGGCTACACCTTC; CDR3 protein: CASSVKTGGLGYGYTF
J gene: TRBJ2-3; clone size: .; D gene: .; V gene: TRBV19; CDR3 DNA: TGTGCCACCAGGGGGGGGAACACAGATACGCAGTATTTT; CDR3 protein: CATRGGNTDTQYF
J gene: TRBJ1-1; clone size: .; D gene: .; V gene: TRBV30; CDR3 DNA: TGTGCCTGGAGTGGGGGACGGCCGGGCTTGAACACTGAAGCTTTCTTT; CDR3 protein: CAWSGGRPGLNTEAFF
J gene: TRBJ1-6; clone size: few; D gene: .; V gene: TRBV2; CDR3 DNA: TGTGCCAGCAGCGACGAAGGATATCCACCCCTCCACTTT; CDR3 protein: CASSDEGYPPLHF
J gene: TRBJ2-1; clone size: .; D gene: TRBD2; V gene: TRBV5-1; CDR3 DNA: TGCGCCAGCAGCTTGGACACTAGCGGGGTAGGTGAGCAGTTCTTC; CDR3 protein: CASSLDTSGVGEQFF
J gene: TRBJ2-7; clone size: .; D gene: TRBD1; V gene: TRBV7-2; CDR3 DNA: TGTGCCAGCAGCTCGACAGGGGGTACCTACGAGCAGTACTTC; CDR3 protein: CASSSTGGTYEQYF
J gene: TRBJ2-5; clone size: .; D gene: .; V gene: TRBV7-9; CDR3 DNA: TGTGCCAGCAGCTTAACGGTATCGTACCAAGAGACCCAGTACTTC; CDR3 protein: CASSLTVSYQETQYF
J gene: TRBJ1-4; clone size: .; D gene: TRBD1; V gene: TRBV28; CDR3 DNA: TGTGCCAGCAGTCCACGGACAGGGTATGATGAAAAACTGTTTTTT; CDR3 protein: CASSPRTGYDEKLFF
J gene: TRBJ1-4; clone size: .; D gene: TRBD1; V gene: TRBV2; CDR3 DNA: TGTGCCAGCAAAGCCCGTCAGGGGGTAACTAATGAAAAACTGTTTTTT; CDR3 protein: CASKARQGVTNEKLFF
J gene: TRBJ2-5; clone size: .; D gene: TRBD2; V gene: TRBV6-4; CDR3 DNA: TGTGCCAGCGGGGAGGGGGAGACCCAGTACTTC; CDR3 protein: CASGEGETQYF
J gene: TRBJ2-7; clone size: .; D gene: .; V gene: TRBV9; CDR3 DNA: TGTGCCAGCAGCGTATTCCCAGCGGCCGAGCAGTACTTC; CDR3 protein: CASSVFPAAEQYF
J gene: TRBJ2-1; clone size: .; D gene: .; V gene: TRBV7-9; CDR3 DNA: TGTGCCGGAGGGGGGCCTGGCTCCTACAATGAGCAGTTCTTC; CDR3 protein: CAGGGPGSYNEQFF
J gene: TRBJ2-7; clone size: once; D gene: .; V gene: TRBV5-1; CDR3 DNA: TGCGCCAGCAGTATCGGTGGAACATACGAGCAGTACTTC; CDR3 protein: CASSIGGTYEQYF
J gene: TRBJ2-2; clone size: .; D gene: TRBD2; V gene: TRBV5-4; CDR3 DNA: TGTGCCAGCAGCCCCTCCGGCGCGGGAGGGAGGACCGGGGAGCTGTTTTTT; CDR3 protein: CASSPSGAGGRTGELFF
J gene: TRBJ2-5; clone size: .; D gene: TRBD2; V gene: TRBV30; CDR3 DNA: TGTGCCTGGGGACTAGCGGGGGTCGAGACCCAGTACTTC; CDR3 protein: CAWGLAGVETQYF
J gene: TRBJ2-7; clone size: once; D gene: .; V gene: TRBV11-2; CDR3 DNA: TGTGCCAGCAGCTCTCCTCGGGCAGGGAGGTCCTACGAGCAGTACTTC; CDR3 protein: CASSSPRAGRSYEQYF
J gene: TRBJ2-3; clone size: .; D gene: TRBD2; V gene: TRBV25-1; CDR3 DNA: TGTGCCAGCAGTGAAAGCGGACTAGCGGGAGTATTTTGGGATACGCAGTATTTT; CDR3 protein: CASSESGLAGVFWDTQYF
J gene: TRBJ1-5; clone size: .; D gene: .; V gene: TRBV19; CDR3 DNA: TGTGCCAGTAGCGGGCCGGGGTATCAGCCCCAGCATTTT; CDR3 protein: CASSGPGYQPQHF
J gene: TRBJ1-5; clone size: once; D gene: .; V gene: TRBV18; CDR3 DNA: TGTGCCAGCTCGCTCGAGGACAGTAATCAGCCCCAGCATTTT; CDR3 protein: CASSLEDSNQPQHF
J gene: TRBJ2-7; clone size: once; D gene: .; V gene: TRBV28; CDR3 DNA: TGTGCCAGCAGTTTAATAGCAGGCACGGCCGAGCAGTACTTC; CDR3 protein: CASSLIAGTAEQYF
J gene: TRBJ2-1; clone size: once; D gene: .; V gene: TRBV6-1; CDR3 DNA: TGTGCCAGCAGTGCCTCGTCAGGGCCCTACAATGAGCAGTTCTTC; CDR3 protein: CASSASSGPYNEQFF
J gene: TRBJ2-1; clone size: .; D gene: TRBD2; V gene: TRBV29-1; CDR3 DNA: TGCAGCGTCGCACAGGGGGGGCTAGCGGGAGTTTTGTATGAGCAGTTCTTC; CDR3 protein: CSVAQGGLAGVLYEQFF
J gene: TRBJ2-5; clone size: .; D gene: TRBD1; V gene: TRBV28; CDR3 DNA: TGTGCCAGCAGTTTCGTGGACAGGCAAGCACAAGAGACCCAGTACTTC; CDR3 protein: CASSFVDRQAQETQYF
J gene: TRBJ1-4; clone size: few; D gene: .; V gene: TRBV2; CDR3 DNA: TGTGCCAGCAGTGAGAGCAGGGCACCTAATGAAAAACTGTTTTTT; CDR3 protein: CASSESRAPNEKLFF
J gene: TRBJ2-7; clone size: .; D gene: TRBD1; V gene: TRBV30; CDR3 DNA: TGTGCCTGGAGCCCTGACAGGGGTCGGTGGTACTTC; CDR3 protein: CAWSPDRGRWYF
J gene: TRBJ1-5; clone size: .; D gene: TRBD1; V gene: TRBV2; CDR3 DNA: TGTGCCAGCAGTGTTGGACAGGGGGCCTTAGGTGGCAATCAGCCCCAGCATTTT; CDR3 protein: CASSVGQGALGGNQPQHF
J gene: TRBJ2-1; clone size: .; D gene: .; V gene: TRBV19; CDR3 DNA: TGTGCCAGTAGTATGTTCTCTAGCTGGAGTGGCTATGAGCAGTTCTTC; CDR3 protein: CASSMFSSWSGYEQFF
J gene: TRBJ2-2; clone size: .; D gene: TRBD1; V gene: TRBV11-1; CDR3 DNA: TGTGCCAGCAGCTCCCCTGACAGGGCGAACACCGGGGAGCTGTTTTTT; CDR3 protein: CASSSPDRANTGELFF
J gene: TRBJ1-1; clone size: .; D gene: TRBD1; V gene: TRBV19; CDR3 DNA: TGTGCCAGTAAACCCACCCGGACAGGGAACACTGAAGCTTTCTTT; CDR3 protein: CASKPTRTGNTEAFF
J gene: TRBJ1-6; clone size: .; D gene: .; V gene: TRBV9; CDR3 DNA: TGTGCCAGCAGCCCAGAGGCGGGGGGCCGGGGGAATTCACCCCTCCACTTT; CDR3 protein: CASSPEAGGRGNSPLHF
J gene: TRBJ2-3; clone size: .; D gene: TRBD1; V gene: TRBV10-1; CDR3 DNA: TGCGCCAGCAGTGACCCAACCGGGGACAGGAGGTCAGATACGCAGTATTTT; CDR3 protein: CASSDPTGDRRSDTQYF
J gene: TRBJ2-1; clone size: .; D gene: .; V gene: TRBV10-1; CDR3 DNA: TGCGCCAGCAGTGAGTCGGGTGGGGTTTGGTTAAATGAGCAGTTCTTC; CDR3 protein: CASSESGGVWLNEQFF
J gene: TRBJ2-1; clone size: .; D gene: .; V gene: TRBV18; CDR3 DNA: TGTGCCAGCTCATTTACAGAGATCAATGAGCAGTTCTTC; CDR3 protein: CASSFTEINEQFF
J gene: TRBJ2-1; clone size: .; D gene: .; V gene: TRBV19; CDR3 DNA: TGTGCCAGTAGGACGACCGGACAGAGTGCTACGGAGCAGTTCTTC; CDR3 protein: CASRTTGQSATEQFF
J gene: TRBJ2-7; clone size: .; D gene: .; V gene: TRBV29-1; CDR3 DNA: TGCAGTGTTCAGTTCGGCTCCTACGAGCAGTACTTC; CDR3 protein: CSVQFGSYEQYF
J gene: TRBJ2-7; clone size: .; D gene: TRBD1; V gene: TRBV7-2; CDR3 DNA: TGTGCCAGCAGCGCGAGACAGGGTGTTAACGAGCAGTACTTC; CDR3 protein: CASSARQGVNEQYF
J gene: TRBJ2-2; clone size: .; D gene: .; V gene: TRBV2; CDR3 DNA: TGTGCCACCAACGAACTCCCCACCGGGGAGCTGTTTTTT; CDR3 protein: CATNELPTGELFF
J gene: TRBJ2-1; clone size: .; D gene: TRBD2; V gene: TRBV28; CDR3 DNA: TGTGCCAGCAGCCCCTGGACTAGCGGGGGCCACTACAATGAGCAGTTCTTC; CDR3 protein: CASSPWTSGGHYNEQFF
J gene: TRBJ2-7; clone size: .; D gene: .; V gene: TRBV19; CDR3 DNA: TGTGCCAGTAGTGGTGCCTTGGCCAACTCACCCTACGAGCAGTACTTC; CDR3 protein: CASSGALANSPYEQYF
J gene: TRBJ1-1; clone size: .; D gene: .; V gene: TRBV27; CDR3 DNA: TGTGCCAGCAGTTTCGCCCACAGGGTATCCACTGAAGCTTTCTTT; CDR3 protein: CASSFAHRVSTEAFF
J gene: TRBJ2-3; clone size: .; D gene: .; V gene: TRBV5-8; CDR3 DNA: TGTGCCAGCAGCATCGCCTCGGGCACAGATACGCAGTATTTT; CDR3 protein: CASSIASGTDTQYF
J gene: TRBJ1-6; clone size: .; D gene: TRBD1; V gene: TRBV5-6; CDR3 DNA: TGTGCCAGCAGCTTACTGACCGGGACAGGGAATTCACCCCTCCACTTT; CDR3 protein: CASSLLTGTGNSPLHF
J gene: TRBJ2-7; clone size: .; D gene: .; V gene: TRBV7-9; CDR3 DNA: TGTGCCAGCAGCTTAGTTGGCAGAACCTACGAGCAGTACTTC; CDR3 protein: CASSLVGRTYEQYF
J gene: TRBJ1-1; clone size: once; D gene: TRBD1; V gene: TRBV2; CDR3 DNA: TGTGCCAGCAGGGACAGGGGACCTGAAGCTTTCTTT; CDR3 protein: CASRDRGPEAFF
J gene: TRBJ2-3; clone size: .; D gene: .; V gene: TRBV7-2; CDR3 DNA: TGTGCCAGCAGCCCATACGGCGGGAGCACAGATACGCAGTATTTT; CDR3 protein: CASSPYGGSTDTQYF
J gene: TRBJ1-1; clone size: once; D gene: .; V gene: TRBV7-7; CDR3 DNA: TGTGCTAGCAGATCGCTAGAGCCTGAAGCTTTCTTT; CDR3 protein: CASRSLEPEAFF
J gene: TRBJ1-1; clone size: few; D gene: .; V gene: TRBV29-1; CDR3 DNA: TGCAGCGTTGATACGGGGCAGCTGAACACTGAAGCTTTCTTT; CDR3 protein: CSVDTGQLNTEAFF
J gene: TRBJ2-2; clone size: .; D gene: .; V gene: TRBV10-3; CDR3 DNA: TGTGCCATCAGTTCGATAGAAGGCCCCGGGGAGCTGTTTTTT; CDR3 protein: CAISSIEGPGELFF
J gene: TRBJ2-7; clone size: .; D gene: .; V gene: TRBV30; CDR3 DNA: TGTGCCTGGACCCACAAGGGCCCTACCTACGAGCAGTACTTC; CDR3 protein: CAWTHKGPTYEQYF
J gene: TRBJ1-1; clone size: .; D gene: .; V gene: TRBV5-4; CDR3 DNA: TGTGCCAGCAGCGCCGACAGGAACACTGAAGCTTTCTTT; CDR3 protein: CASSADRNTEAFF